A selection of T cell receptor beta chains follows, all from one sample in a study of blood T cell repertoires in COVID-19. TCRdb keeps only in-frame clones here, not all; method: immunoSEQ multiplex PCR. The repertoire consists of roughly 63,000 clones, with 65% to 75% occurring once and the leading ten covering about 28%. Sequencing was carried out using peripheral blood. The origin of the receptors is a woman aged 80 or older with acute or convalescent COVID-19. CDR3s include the opening cysteine and the closing phenylalanine or tryptophan. Each record gives: J gene, V gene, clone size, D gene, CDR3 protein, CDR3 DNA. D genes are given only for firm matches. Size is omitted from some rows. Given values are once, few, many or a class for expanded clones.

TRBJ2-3 | TRBV6-5 | NA | NA | CASSTERATDTQYF | TGTGCCAGCAGTACCGAGCGTGCCACAGATACGCAGTATTTT
TRBJ2-7 | TRBV29-1 | NA | TRBD1 | CSVEQGAITGEQYF | TGCAGCGTTGAGCAGGGGGCTATAACGGGGGAGCAGTACTTC
TRBJ2-7 | TRBV2 | NA | NA | CASSDNRVAHEQYF | TGTGCCAGCAGTGATAACAGGGTAGCCCACGAGCAGTACTTC
TRBJ2-5 | TRBV4-3 | NA | NA | CASSRETGSQETQYF | TGCGCCAGCAGCCGAGAAACCGGGTCACAAGAGACCCAGTACTTC
TRBJ2-4 | TRBV5-1 | NA | TRBD1 | CASSLVPTGDGGIQYF | TGCGCCAGCAGCTTGGTCCCAACAGGGGACGGAGGCATTCAGTACTTC
TRBJ2-4 | TRBV7-2 | NA | NA | CASSQGVGWQNIQYF | TGTGCCAGCAGCCAGGGCGTGGGCTGGCAAAACATTCAGTACTTC
TRBJ2-6 | TRBV6-4 | NA | NA | CASSDSSVNSGANVLTF | TGTGCCAGCAGTGACTCTAGTGTGAACTCTGGGGCCAACGTCCTGACTTTC
TRBJ1-1 | TRBV5-6 | NA | NA | CASSLGRWTEAFF | TGTGCCAGCAGCTTGGGCCGATGGACAGAAGCTTTCTTT
TRBJ1-2 | TRBV3-1/TRBV3-2 | NA | NA | CASSPGQIYGYTF | TGTGCCAGCAGCCCGGGACAAATCTATGGCTACACCTTC
TRBJ1-3 | TRBV4-1 | few | NA | CASSQEWAPGNTIYF | TGCGCCAGCAGCCAAGAATGGGCGCCAGGAAACACCATATATTTT
TRBJ2-1 | TRBV27 | NA | NA | CASSLSSQGRYNEQFF | TGTGCCAGCAGTTTATCGAGTCAGGGGCGCTACAATGAGCAGTTCTTC
TRBJ2-5 | TRBV5-1 | NA | NA | CASSPDPGLGTQYF | TGCGCCAGCAGTCCCGATCCAGGGCTAGGGACCCAGTACTTC
TRBJ1-5 | TRBV20-1 | NA | NA | CRGQGGTTQHF | TGCCGAGGGCAGGGAGGTACGACCCAGCATTTT
TRBJ2-5 | TRBV6-2/TRBV6-3 | NA | TRBD2 | CASSDASGRAGETQYF | TGTGCCAGCAGCGACGCTAGCGGGAGGGCCGGGGAGACCCAGTACTTC
TRBJ2-7 | TRBV30 | NA | NA | CAWSSDWEQYF | TGTGCCTGGAGTTCAGATTGGGAGCAGTACTTC
TRBJ1-1 | TRBV19 | NA | NA | CASSDRPGTEAFF | TGTGCCAGTAGTGACCGACCGGGCACTGAAGCTTTCTTT
TRBJ2-1 | TRBV5-1 | once | TRBD2 | CASSSLGGLAGYNEQFF | TGCGCCAGCAGCTCCCTAGGGGGACTAGCGGGTTACAATGAGCAGTTCTTC
TRBJ2-1 | TRBV5-1 | once | NA | CASSLVAEFGEQFF | TGCGCCAGCAGCTTGGTGGCGGAGTTCGGTGAGCAGTTCTTC
TRBJ2-1 | TRBV29-1 | once | TRBD2 | CSVEHSGREQFF | TGCAGCGTGGAACATAGCGGGAGGGAGCAGTTCTTC
TRBJ2-7 | TRBV20-1 | NA | TRBD2 | CSASGAGEDEQYF | TGCAGTGCTAGTGGGGCGGGAGAGGACGAGCAGTACTTC